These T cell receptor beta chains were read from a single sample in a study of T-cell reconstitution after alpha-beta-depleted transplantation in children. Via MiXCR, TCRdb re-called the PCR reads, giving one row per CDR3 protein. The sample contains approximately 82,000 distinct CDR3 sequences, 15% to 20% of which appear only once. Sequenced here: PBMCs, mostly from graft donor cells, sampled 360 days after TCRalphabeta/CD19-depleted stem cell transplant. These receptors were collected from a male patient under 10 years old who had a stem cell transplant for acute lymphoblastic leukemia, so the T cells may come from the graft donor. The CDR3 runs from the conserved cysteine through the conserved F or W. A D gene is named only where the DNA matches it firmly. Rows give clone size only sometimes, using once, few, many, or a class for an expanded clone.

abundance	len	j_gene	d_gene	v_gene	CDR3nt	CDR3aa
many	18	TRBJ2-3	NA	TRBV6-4	TGTGCCAGCAGTGACGGTGGCAGACCGCTCCCTAGCACAGATACGCAGTATTTT	CASSDGGRPLPSTDTQYF
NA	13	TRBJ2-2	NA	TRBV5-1	TGCGCCAGCCGTCTTAGAAACACCGGGGAGCTGTTTTTT	CASRLRNTGELFF
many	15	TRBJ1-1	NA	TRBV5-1	TGCGCCAGCAGCTTGACGGGCAGTTTGAGGACTGAAGCTTTCTTT	CASSLTGSLRTEAFF
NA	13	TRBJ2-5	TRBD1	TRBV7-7	TGTGCTAGCAGCTCGGACAGGGGTGAGACCCAGTACTTC	CASSSDRGETQYF
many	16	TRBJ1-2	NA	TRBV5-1	TGCGCCAGCAGCTTGGGGGACGGTCAAAGGTCCTATGGCTACACCTTC	CASSLGDGQRSYGYTF
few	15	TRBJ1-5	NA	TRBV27	TGTGCCAGCAGGGGTAGACAGGTGGACAATCAGCCCCAGCATTTT	CASRGRQVDNQPQHF
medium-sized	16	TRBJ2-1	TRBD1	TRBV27	TGTGCCAGCAGTTCCTGGACAGGGTCATTGGGGGATGAGCAGTTCTTC	CASSSWTGSLGDEQFF
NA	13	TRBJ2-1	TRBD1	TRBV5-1	TGCGCCAGCAGCTTTACAGGGGTGAATGAGCAGTTCTTC	CASSFTGVNEQFF
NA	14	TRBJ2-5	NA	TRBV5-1	TGCGCCAGCAGCTTCTTACAGGGAATCGAGACCCAGTACTTC	CASSFLQGIETQYF
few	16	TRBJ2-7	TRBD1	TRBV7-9	TGTGCCAGCAGCTTAAGACCACCGGGACAGGGCTACGAGCAGTACTTC	CASSLRPPGQGYEQYF
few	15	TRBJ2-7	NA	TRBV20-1	TGCAGTGCTAGTAATCTATGGGACCCTGCGTACGAGCAGTACTTC	CSASNLWDPAYEQYF
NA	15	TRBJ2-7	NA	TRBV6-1	TGTGCCAGTCCGCCCCAAGGGGGTTGGCTCTACGAGCAGTACTTC	CASPPQGGWLYEQYF
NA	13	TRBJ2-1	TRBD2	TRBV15	TGTGCCACCAGCAGAGGGGAGGGAGGGGAGCAGTTCTTC	CATSRGEGGEQFF
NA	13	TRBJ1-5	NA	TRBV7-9	TGTGCCAGCAGCTTAGGTGCCAATCAGCCCCAGCATTTT	CASSLGANQPQHF
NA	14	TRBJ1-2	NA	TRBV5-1	TGCGCCAGCAGCTTGGAGCTCAGGGGAAATGGCTACACCTTC	CASSLELRGNGYTF
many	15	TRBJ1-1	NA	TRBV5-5	TGTGCCAGCAGCTTGGTTGTTCTCCCGAACACTGAAGCTTTCTTT	CASSLVVLPNTEAFF
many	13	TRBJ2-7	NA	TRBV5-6	TGTGCCAGCAGCTTCTACAGTGAAAACGAGCAGTACTTC	CASSFYSENEQYF
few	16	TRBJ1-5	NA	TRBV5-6	TGTGCCAGCAGCTTGGCGGTGGGTATCGGCAATCAGCCCCAGCATTTT	CASSLAVGIGNQPQHF
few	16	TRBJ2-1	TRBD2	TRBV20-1	TGCAGTGCCGAGCTAGCGGGAAGGAAAGCCTACAATGAGCAGTTCTTC	CSAELAGRKAYNEQFF
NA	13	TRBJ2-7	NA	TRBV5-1	TGCGCCAGTCACGGGGTAGGTTCCTACGAGCAGTACTTC	CASHGVGSYEQYF
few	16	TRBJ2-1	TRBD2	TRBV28	TGTGCCAGCAGTTTAGCCGGACTAGCGGGCCGCAATGAGCAGTTCTTC	CASSLAGLAGRNEQFF
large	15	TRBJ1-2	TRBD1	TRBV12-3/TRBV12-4	TGTGCCAGCACCAACAGGGGGCGCCGGGTTTATGGCTACACCTTC	CASTNRGRRVYGYTF
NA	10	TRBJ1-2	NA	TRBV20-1	TGCAGTGCTAGGGGGTATGGCTACACCTTC	CSARGYGYTF
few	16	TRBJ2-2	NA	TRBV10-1	TGCGCCACGAAACTAAGACAACCATCGAACACCGGGGAGCTGTTTTTT	CATKLRQPSNTGELFF
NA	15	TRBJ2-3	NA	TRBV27	TGTGCCAGCACTCAAAGGGCGGGGAACGCAGATACGCAGTATTTT	CASTQRAGNADTQYF
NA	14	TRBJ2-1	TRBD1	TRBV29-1	TGCAGCTCTCGCCGGGACAGGGGGCTCCTCGAGCAGTTCTTC	CSSRRDRGLLEQFF
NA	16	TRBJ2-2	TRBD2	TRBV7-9	TGTGCCAGCAGCGCGCCGGGACTAGCTAGCACCGGGGAGCTGTTTTTT	CASSAPGLASTGELFF
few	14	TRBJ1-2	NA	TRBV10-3	TGTGCCATCAGTGCTCAGGGAAGAGGGTATGGCTACACCTTC	CAISAQGRGYGYTF
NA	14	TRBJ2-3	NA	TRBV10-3	TGTGCCATCAGTGAGTGGGGATTCACAGATACGCAGTATTTT	CAISEWGFTDTQYF
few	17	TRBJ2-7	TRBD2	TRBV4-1	TGCGCCAGCAGCCAAGGCAGTGCGGGAGCAGCATCCTACGAGCAGTACTTC	CASSQGSAGAASYEQYF
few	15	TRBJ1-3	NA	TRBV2	TGTGCCAGCAGTGTTCAGGGTAAAGCTGGAAACACCATATATTTT	CASSVQGKAGNTIYF
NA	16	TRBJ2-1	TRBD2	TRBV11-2	TGTGCCAGCAGCTTAGATAGGGCTAGCGGGAGGGGTGAGCAGTTCTTC	CASSLDRASGRGEQFF
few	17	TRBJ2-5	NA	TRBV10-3	TGTGCCATCAGTCAGCCGGGACCAAAGGTGGGGCAAGAGACCCAGTACTTC	CAISQPGPKVGQETQYF
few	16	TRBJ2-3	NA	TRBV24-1	TGTGCCACCAGTGATTTGCACCGGGACCTCACAGATACGCAGTATTTT	CATSDLHRDLTDTQYF
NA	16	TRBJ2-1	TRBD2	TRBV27	TGTGCCAGCAGTTTCCTAGGACTAGCGGGAAGGTATGAGCAGTTCTTC	CASSFLGLAGRYEQFF
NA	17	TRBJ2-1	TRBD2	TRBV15	TGTGCCACCAGCAGAGGGGTGAGGCGGGAGCGGTACAATGAGCAGTTCTTC	CATSRGVRRERYNEQFF
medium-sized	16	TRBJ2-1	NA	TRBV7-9	TGTGCCAGCAGCTTCTTCAGGACAGTATTTTACAATGAGCAGTTCTTC	CASSFFRTVFYNEQFF
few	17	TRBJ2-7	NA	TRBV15	TGTGCCACCAGCAGAGATCTGGCAGGGATTGTATCCTACGAGCAGTACTTC	CATSRDLAGIVSYEQYF
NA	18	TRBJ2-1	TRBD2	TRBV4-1	TGCGCCAGCAGCCAAGAAGGGGGGACTAGAAAAGGGCCACATGAGCAGTTCTTC	CASSQEGGTRKGPHEQFF
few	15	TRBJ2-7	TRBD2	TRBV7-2	TGTGCCAGCAGCCATAGGACTAGCGGGACCTACGAGCAGTACTTC	CASSHRTSGTYEQYF
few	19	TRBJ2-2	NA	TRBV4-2	TGTGCCAGCAGCCAAGATCCCCTAGCGCGAATCGGAAACACCGGGGAGCTGTTTTTT	CASSQDPLARIGNTGELFF
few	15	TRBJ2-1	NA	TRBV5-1	TGCGCCAGCAGCCCGGGGCTTCGCTCCTACAATGAGCAGTTCTTC	CASSPGLRSYNEQFF
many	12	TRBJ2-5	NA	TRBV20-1	TGCAGTGCTGCCGGGGCTCAAGAGACCCAGTACTTC	CSAAGAQETQYF
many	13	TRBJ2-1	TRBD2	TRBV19	TGTGCCAGTAGTCTCGGGACTAGCTATGAGCAGTTCTTC	CASSLGTSYEQFF
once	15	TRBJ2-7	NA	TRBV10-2	TGCGCCAGCAGTGATGGGGTGATGGGAGCCTACGAGCAGTACTTC	CASSDGVMGAYEQYF
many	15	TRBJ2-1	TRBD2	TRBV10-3	TGTGCCATCAGTGATATGGCGGGAGGGCCTCGGGAGCAGTTCTTC	CAISDMAGGPREQFF
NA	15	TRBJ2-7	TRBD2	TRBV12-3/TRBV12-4	TGTGCCAGCAGTTTTGGGGAGCGGGAGGTCTACGAGCAGTACTTC	CASSFGEREVYEQYF
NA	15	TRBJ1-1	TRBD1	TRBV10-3	TGTGCCATCAGTCAGTGGACAGGGCTGGGTACTGAAGCTTTCTTT	CAISQWTGLGTEAFF
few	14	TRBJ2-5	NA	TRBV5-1	TGCGCCAGCAACCTCCAGGGGCTGAGAGAGACCCAGTACTTC	CASNLQGLRETQYF
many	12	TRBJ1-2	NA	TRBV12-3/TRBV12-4	TGTGCCAGCACCAGGGTAAAGGGTGGCTACACCTTC	CASTRVKGGYTF
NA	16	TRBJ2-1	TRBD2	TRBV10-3	TGTGCCATCAGTGATGGGCTAGCGGGAGACTACAATGAGCAGTTCTTC	CAISDGLAGDYNEQFF
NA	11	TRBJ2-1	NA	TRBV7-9	TGTGCCAGCAGCTCAGTCCGGGAGCAGTTCTTC	CASSSVREQFF
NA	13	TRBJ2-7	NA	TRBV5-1	TGCGCCAGCAGCTTGACGGACCGCTACGAGCAGTACTTC	CASSLTDRYEQYF
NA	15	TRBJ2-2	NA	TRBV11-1	TGTGCCAGCACCGCCGGGCAGGGGCCCACCGGGGAGCTGTTTTTT	CASTAGQGPTGELFF
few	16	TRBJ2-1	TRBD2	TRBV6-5	TGTGCCAGCAGTACACCTTGGACTAGCGGGATGAATGAGCAGTTCTTC	CASSTPWTSGMNEQFF
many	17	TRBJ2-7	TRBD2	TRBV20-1	TGCAGTGCCCAACCAACCGCGGGGGTGGGGAGCTCCTACGAGCAGTACTTC	CSAQPTAGVGSSYEQYF
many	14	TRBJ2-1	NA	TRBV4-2	TGTGCCAGCAGCCGAAGCCCCAGGGTCCATGAGCAGTTCTTC	CASSRSPRVHEQFF